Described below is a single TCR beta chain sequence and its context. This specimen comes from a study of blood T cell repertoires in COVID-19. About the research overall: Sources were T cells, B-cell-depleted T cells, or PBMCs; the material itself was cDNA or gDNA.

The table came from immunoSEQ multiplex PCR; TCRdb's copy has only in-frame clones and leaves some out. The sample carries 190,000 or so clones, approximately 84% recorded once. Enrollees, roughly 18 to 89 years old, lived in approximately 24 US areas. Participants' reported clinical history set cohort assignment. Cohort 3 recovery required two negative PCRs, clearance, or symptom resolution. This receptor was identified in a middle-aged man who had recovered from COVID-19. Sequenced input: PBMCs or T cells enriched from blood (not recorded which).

The CDR3 nucleotides read TGTGCCACCAGCAGAGTGGCAGGGGGCCCGAACACTGAAGCTTTCTTT. Its translation: CATSRVAGGPNTEAFF. The chain combines TRBV15 with TRBJ1-1; 8 bases fit TRBD1. V shed 1 base and J 1 base; nucleotides not matched to a gene: 5. CDR1 LNHNV and CDR2 YYDKDF come from the germline V gene (reference sequence). CDR3 length equals 16 residues.